The 30 T cell receptor beta chains presented below share a single source sample, sequenced in a study of shared clonotypes between healthy human individuals (dated by TCRdb to 2020 to 2021). Library preparation employed the immunoSEQ multiplex PCR assay. In its TCRdb copy, this immuneACCESS table keeps in-frame sequences only and misses some clones. Where compared with another copy, unresolved V genes explain less than half of these, and the others have no known cause. Present in this sample are 2.5 million or so clones, approximately 92% of which were seen just once. Of the sample, around 0.14% is held by the ten largest clones. The sample taken for sequencing was naive CD4+ T cells sorted from blood. The cell subset or site label for this specimen denotes: CD45RA+ positively selected. Receptors were obtained from a man younger than 30 in good health.

The rearrangement uses TRBV6-5 and TRBJ2-7; D is possibly TRBD2 (5 bases). Looked up from germline, CDR1 is MNHEY and CDR2 is SVGAGI. The V end was cut by 6 bases, the J end by 5 bases, with 20 bases between. This CDR3 is built from 15 residues. The CDR3 bases are TGTGCCAGCAGGGCGGGCGTGGCCCAAGGACACGAGCAGTACTTC. As protein: CASRAGVAQGHEQYF.

This clone was detected only once. The chain links TRBV30 to TRBJ2-4; D is uncertain. Between the trimmed V and J ends, which lost 0 bases and 0 bases, there was a span of 9 bases. Germline CDR1 and CDR2: GTSNPN and SVGIG (reference sequence). The CDR3 covers 15 residues. CDR3 bases: TGTGCCTGGAGTGTAACCAGCAGAGCCAAAAACATTCAGTACTTC. This encodes CAWSVTSRAKNIQYF.

The V call is TRBV27, the J call TRBJ1-2; perhaps TRBD1 as D (6 bases). V lost 10 bases and J lost 4, with 19 bases in between. Germline CDR1 and CDR2: MNHEY and SMNVEV (reference sequence). The CDR3 extends over 14 amino acids. CDR3 in amino acids: CATTPTGGGYGYTF. The CDR3 DNA follows: TGTGCCACTACTCCGACAGGCGGTGGCTATGGCTACACCTTC.

V is TRBV18 and J is TRBJ2-5; D could derive from TRBD1 or TRBD2 (5 bases each). Looked up from germline, CDR1 is KGHSH and CDR2 is LQKENI. V was cut by 3 bases and J by 3 bases, with 14 bases left in between. The CDR3 loop spans 15 amino acids. CDR3 residues: CASSPYGTFKETQYF. Here the CDR3 DNA reads TGTGCCAGCTCACCCTACGGGACCTTCAAAGAGACCCAGTACTTC.

In its sample, this clone was seen once. The V call is TRBV29-1, the J call TRBJ1-6; no clear D. Per the germline V gene, CDR1 is SQVTM and CDR2 is ANQGSEA. The V and J ends lost 5 bases and 5 bases respectively, with 13 bases between them. The CDR3 runs to 14 residues. The CDR3 DNA reads TGCAGCGTTAAAACCCTGGACCATAATTCACCCCTCCACTTT. It yields the protein CSVKTLDHNSPLHF.

This chain uses TRBV10-1 with TRBJ2-7, with D possibly matching TRBD1 (6 bases). The CDR3 covers 14 residues. The ends were cut back, 2 bases at V and 9 bases at J, with 17 bases in the middle. The germline CDR1 and CDR2 sequences are WNHNN and SYGVQD (reference sequence). CDR3 protein: CASSEMGDTRRQYF. CDR3 nucleotide sequence: TGCGCCAGCAGTGAGATGGGGGACACCCGGAGGCAGTACTTC.

This CDR3 is CASSLEGNRGYEQFF. The CDR3 DNA sequence: TGCGCCAGCAGCTTGGAAGGTAACAGGGGATATGAGCAGTTCTTC. The chain employs TRBV5-1 and TRBJ2-1; 7 nucleotides agree with TRBD1. Trimming took 0 bases from V and 8 from J; bases not matched to a gene: 8. The germline CDR1 and CDR2 sequences are SGHRS and YFSETQ. There are 15 residues in the CDR3.

This chain links TRBV11-2 with TRBJ2-7; D not certain. Trimming removed 7 bases from V and 0 bases from J, with 10 bases in between. This CDR3 is built from 13 residues. Germline-derived CDR1 and CDR2 are SGHAT and FQNNGV. The CDR3: CASTRPSSYEQYF. The CDR3 coding sequence is TGTGCCAGCACCCGACCCTCCTCCTACGAGCAGTACTTC.

This sequence joins TRBV6-6 and TRBJ2-1; 8 bases fit TRBD1. Losses at the gene ends were 2 bases for V and 9 bases for J; bases not matched to a gene: 9. Germline V CDR1 and CDR2: MNHNY, SVGAGI (reference sequence). The CDR3 is 15 residues long. Here the CDR3 DNA reads TGTGCCAGCAGTTACCGCGGACAGGGAAAGGTTGAGCAGTTCTTC. It codes for CASSYRGQGKVEQFF.

CDR3 sequence reads: CAISGSTNEQFF. The CDR3 DNA reads TGTGCCATCAGTGGAAGTACAAATGAGCAGTTCTTC. The rearrangement joins TRBV10-3 to TRBJ2-1; no firm D call. Germline V lookup: CDR1 ENHRY, CDR2 SYGVKD. V was pared by 4 bases and J by 7 bases, with 8 bases between. This CDR3 has 12 amino acids.

This clone has a single count. The V call is TRBV30, the J call TRBJ2-7; D call uncertain. Trimming took off 3 bases at V and 3 bases at J, with 15 bases between the two ends. The germline V gene encodes CDR1 GTSNPN and CDR2 SVGIG (reference sequence). CDR3 size: 14 residues. CDR3 in amino acids: CAWSPGPPGYEQYF. The CDR3 DNA reads TGTGCCTGGAGCCCGGGTCCTCCAGGCTACGAGCAGTACTTC.

In this sample, this clone turned up a few times. This specimen includes other DNA sequences encoding the same CDR3. The chain couples TRBV5-1 to TRBJ1-1; D remains ambiguous. This CDR3 has 14 residues. V lost 0 bases and J 0 bases, leaving 6 bases between the germline ends. CDR1 is SGHRS, CDR2 YFSETQ, per germline. CDR3 loop: CASSLGAMNTEAFF. The DNA of the CDR3 is TGCGCCAGCAGCTTGGGGGCCATGAACACTGAAGCTTTCTTT.

The genes are TRBV19 and TRBJ2-2; tentatively, D is TRBD1 (5 bases). With 4 bases removed from V and 1 base from J, the gap between germline ends came to 10 bases. Germline V gene sequence: CDR1 LNHDA, CDR2 SQIVND (reference sequence). This CDR3 region has 15 residues. The CDR3 region is CASSNQGMNTGELFF. DNA of the CDR3: TGTGCCAGTAGTAACCAGGGAATGAACACCGGGGAGCTGTTTTTT.

Worth noting for this clone: Other DNA variants within this sample encode the same CDR3. The chain has TRBV20-1 and TRBJ2-7, with a possible D match to TRBD2 (6 bases). This CDR3 spans 11 amino acids. The germline CDR1 and CDR2 sequences are DFQATT and SNEGSKA (reference sequence). Trimming took 1 base from V and 6 from J, leaving 7 bases between them. The CDR3 here is CSARGGGEQYF. In nucleotides, the CDR3 is TGCAGTGCTAGAGGGGGAGGCGAGCAGTACTTC.

Here the CDR3 reads CASSPQVLSSYNEQFF. The CDR3 DNA is TGTGCCAGCAGCCCCCAGGTCCTCAGCTCCTACAATGAGCAGTTCTTC. The chain couples TRBV7-9 to TRBJ2-1; D call uncertain. The germline CDR1 and CDR2 sequences are SEHNR and FQNEAQ (reference sequence). With 5 bases removed from V and 0 bases from J, the gap between germline ends came to 14 bases. This CDR3 contains 16 residues.

The chain joins TRBV10-1 to TRBJ2-7, with TRBD1 matching over 7 bases. V gave up 6 bases and J gave up 5 bases; unmatched junction bases: 7. Germline V gives CDR1 WNHNN, CDR2 SYGVQD (reference sequence). The CDR3 spans 13 residues. The CDR3 loop reads CASRGQGEDEQYF. In DNA form, the CDR3 reads TGCGCCAGCAGGGGTCAGGGGGAAGACGAGCAGTACTTC.

The rearrangement uses TRBV28 and TRBJ1-2; maybe TRBD1 (6 bases). The CDR3 spans 17 residues. In germline, CDR1 is MDHEN, CDR2 SYDVKM. The V end was cut by 2 bases, the J end by 0 bases, with 16 bases between. The chain's CDR3 is CASSLVNLGQTNYGYTF. CDR3 nucleotide sequence: TGTGCCAGCAGTTTAGTGAACCTTGGACAGACTAACTATGGCTACACCTTC.

The genes are TRBV10-3 and TRBJ2-3; 9 bases line up with TRBD2. This CDR3 contains 14 residues. After removal of 10 bases from V and 2 bases from J, the junction contained 7 bases not matched to a gene. Per the germline V gene, CDR1 is ENHRY and CDR2 is SYGVKD. The DNA for the CDR3 is TGTGCCAGCTTAGCGGGAGAGGCCACAGATACGCAGTATTTT. As protein: CASLAGEATDTQYF.

This rearrangement joins TRBV7-5 to TRBJ2-7. TRBV7-5 counts as a pseudogene. The CDR3 is made up of 14 amino acids. The CDR3: CARFGSSSSYEQYF. CDR3 sequence (DNA): TGTGCCAGATTCGGCAGTTCCTCCTCCTACGAGCAGTACTTC.

The chain links TRBV7-2 to TRBJ2-7; possible D gene TRBD1, 6 bases. CDR1 is SGHTA, CDR2 FQGNSA, per germline. The V end lost 5 bases, the J end lost 0 bases, and 14 bases lay between the germline ends. The CDR3 covers 15 residues. DNA for the CDR3: TGTGCCAGCAGCAAGACAGGTACAAACTCCTACGAGCAGTACTTC. This encodes CASSKTGTNSYEQYF.

With respect to this clone: Germline is not matched at one junction end, which may reflect a read error. This specimen includes other DNA sequences encoding the same CDR3. V is TRBV2 and J is TRBJ2-7, with 10 bases that match TRBD1. The germline V gene encodes CDR1 SNHLY and CDR2 FYNNEI. The length of the CDR3 is 15 residues. The CDR3 loop reads CASSSSGTGVYEQYF. CDR3 DNA sequence: TGTGCCAGCAGCTCCTCCGGGACAGGGGTATACGAGCAGTACTTT. Together with reference TRBV2 and TRBJ2-7, the CDR3 gives the full variable domain: EPEVTQTPSHQVTQMGQEVILRCVPISNHLYFYWYRQILGQKVEFLVSFYNNEISEKSEIFDDQFSVERPDGSNFTLKIRSTKLEDSAMYFCASSSSGTGVYEQYFGPGTRLTVT.

This chain joins TRBV6-6 and TRBJ2-1, with TRBD2 matching 7 bases. The CDR3 loop spans 16 amino acids. CDR1 and CDR2 (germline): MNHNY, SVGAGI (reference sequence). Trimming cost V 8 bases and J 7 bases; bases outside gene matches: 17. CDR3 sequence (DNA): TGTGCCAGCCCCCCGCCGGGCGGGAGTCGTAGGAATGAGCAGTTCTTC. Translated, it gives CASPPPGGSRRNEQFF.

This clone has only one observation. The chain links TRBV5-4 to TRBJ1-1; D perhaps matches TRBD1 (6 bases). Trimming removed 3 bases at V and 2 bases at J, with 11 bases between. The CDR3 contains 14 residues. From germline, CDR1 is SGHNT and CDR2 YYREEE (reference sequence). The CDR3, as DNA: TGTGCCAGCAGCTCCGGACAGTATAACACTGAAGCTTTCTTT. This encodes CASSSGQYNTEAFF.

This clone has a single count. The chain uses TRBV5-5 and TRBJ2-7; TRBD1 or TRBD2 may be the D gene (5 bases each). The CDR3 extends over 13 amino acids. Trimming pared 4 bases from V and 3 bases from J, leaving 11 bases between. Germline V gene lookup returns CDR1 SGHKS and CDR2 YYEKEE (reference sequence). In nucleotides, the CDR3 is TGTGCCAGCAGCATGGGACCCATCTACGAGCAGTACTTC. Translated: CASSMGPIYEQYF.

This chain connects TRBV6-1 to TRBJ2-7; 7 bases are a match to TRBD1. Germline trimming cut 5 bases from V and 4 bases from J; bases unmatched to any gene: 11. Germline V CDR1 and CDR2: MNHNS, SASEGT. The CDR3 has 15 amino acids. This CDR3 is CASSLQGTPSYEQYF. The CDR3 DNA follows: TGTGCCAGCAGTCTACAGGGGACACCTTCTTACGAGCAGTACTTC.

V usage is TRBV2 and J usage is TRBJ1-1, with 7 bases identical to TRBD1. The germline V gene encodes CDR1 SNHLY and CDR2 FYNNEI. J lost 1 base, V lost 6 bases, and 5 bases had no gene match. This CDR3 has 14 residues. The CDR3 DNA sequence: TGTGCCAGCAGGTCGACAGGGAGGAACACTGAAGCTTTCTTT. This translates into CASRSTGRNTEAFF. Based on the CDR3 plus reference TRBV2 and TRBJ1-1, the full variable domain is EPEVTQTPSHQVTQMGQEVILRCVPISNHLYFYWYRQILGQKVEFLVSFYNNEISEKSEIFDDQFSVERPDGSNFTLKIRSTKLEDSAMYFCASRSTGRNTEAFFGQGTRLTVV.

The genes are TRBV6-4 and TRBJ1-5; D unclear. Trimming shortened V by 2 bases and J by 4 bases, and 6 bases separated the two germline ends. Germline-derived CDR1 and CDR2 are MRHNA and SNTAGT. The CDR3 runs to 13 residues. This chain's CDR3 is CASSDEINQPQHF. CDR3 in DNA: TGTGCCAGCAGTGACGAGATAAATCAGCCCCAGCATTTT.

The rearrangement uses TRBV7-2 and TRBJ2-3, with D perhaps assigned TRBD1 or TRBD2 (5 bases each). V lost 6 bases and J lost 1, with 14 bases in between. The germline gives CDR1 SGHTA, CDR2 FQGNSA. The CDR3 is 15 residues long. The CDR3 DNA sequence: TGTGCCAGCAGGACTACGGGCAGGGGCACAGATACGCAGTATTTT. This gives the protein CASRTTGRGTDTQYF.

This sequence joins TRBV10-2 and TRBJ2-3; 9 bases match TRBD2. V lost 4 bases, J lost 2 bases, and 4 bases stayed unmatched. The CDR3 consists of 15 residues. CDR1 WSHSY and CDR2 SAAADI come from the germline V gene. The CDR3 sequence: CASSVGGRATDTQYF. DNA of the CDR3: TGCGCCAGCAGTGTGGGCGGGAGGGCCACAGATACGCAGTATTTT.

The chain has TRBV19 and TRBJ2-3, with TRBD2 identical over 10 bases. The trim removed 3 bases at V and 4 bases at J, leaving 7 bases unmatched. Looked up from germline, CDR1 is LNHDA and CDR2 is SQIVND (reference sequence). The CDR3 sequence is 16 residues long. The DNA of the CDR3 is TGTGCCAGTAGTATTAGAAGCGGGAGGGCCCCAGATACGCAGTATTTT. Translation gives CASSIRSGRAPDTQYF. The variable domain in full, with the rest retrieved from reference TRBV19 and TRBJ2-3, is DGGITQSPKYLFRKEGQNVTLSCEQNLNHDAMYWYRQDPGQGLRLIYYSQIVNDFQKGDIAEGYSVSREKKESFPLTVTSAQKNPTAFYLCASSIRSGRAPDTQYFGPGTRLTVL.